Included here is one T cell receptor beta chain sequence, with context. Germline V gives CDR1 SGHRS, CDR2 YFSETQ. Trimming left V 4 bases short and J 7 bases short, with 15 bases between. The CDR3 totals 13 residues. This specimen comes from a study of shared clonotypes between healthy human individuals. TCRdb keeps only in-frame clones here, not all; method: immunoSEQ multiplex PCR. The sample consists of fewer than 2.5 million clones, 93% of them appearing once. This clonotype originated in a man younger than 30 in good health. Some clones in this sample may be carry-over from other donors' samples. Source material: naive CD4+ T cells from PBMCs. Indicated subset: CD45RA+ positively selected. The V call is TRBV5-1, the J call TRBJ2-7, with a tentative D call TRBD2 (6 bases). CDR3 nucleotides: TGCGCCAGCAGCCCGGAGGGACTTAATGAGCAGTACTTC. It yields the protein CASSPEGLNEQYF.